The subject of this entry is one TCR beta chain. This clone was detected once. There is no known antigen for this receptor. Base qualities are not provided; no much larger clone lies one nucleotide away. These data are taken from a study of blood T cell repertoires in COVID-19 (dated by TCRdb to the early 2020s). Context from the whole study: The collaborator samples originated in the United States, Italy and Spain and spanned the acute and convalescent phases of COVID-19. The prospective study material was composed of cDNA or gDNA derived from T cells, B-cell-depleted T cells, or PBMCs. Deeply sampled blood TCRbeta repertoires from subjects exposed to, actively infected with, or recovered from COVID-19 were included in the dataset. The repertoires were released in a freely available public database meant as a resource for research on the immune response to SARS-CoV-2. The samples were drawn from two sources: the first 160 participants of the ongoing ImmuneRACE study, and 1,200 or so subjects contributed by 6 global collaborators. Nearly every sample came with metadata listing a de-identified subject ID, COVID-19 status, age in years and sex. Where HLA class I and class II types were available, the types were taken from metadata supplied by the sample provider, not from assay-based typing.

CDR1 and CDR2 are read off the germline V gene as MNHEY and SVGAGI. V is clipped by 10 bases and J by 0 bases, and the sequence between their germline boundaries is 12 bases long. The CDR3 measures 13 amino acids from cysteine to phenylalanine. The CDR3 DNA has 39 bases and is translated from base 1. Overall results and qualifications from the work: Clinical and demographic metadata were provided uncurated, with the amount varying by source and participant.

TCRbeta CDR3 regions were amplified from genomic DNA using the immunoSEQ Assay, a bias-controlled multiplex PCR. From the authors' description of their analysis: Nucleated cell counts per sample were estimated from amplification of reference gene primers within the assay. To quantify the absolute abundance of each unique TCRbeta CDR3 rearrangement, sequence reads were collapsed and filtered. For each sample, productive Simpson clonality was calculated as the square root of Simpson's diversity index across productive rearrangements. TCRdb took over this immuneACCESS table, retaining in-frame rearrangements with V and J assigned. Such tables are incomplete; in checked studies, under half of the missing clones stem from an unresolved V gene, and the remainder is unexplained. V, J and clone size are those of that table, while D and trimming were read from the DNA. The sample contains 70,000 to 100,000 clones, 70% to 90% of them found a single time. Jointly, the top ten make up approximately 2.6% of the sample.

At one collaborating source in Seattle, patients were enrolled during active infection and were followed longitudinally through the course of disease. The collaborating institutions used their own protocols to collect whole blood in K2EDTA tubes. For TCRbeta analysis, collaborator samples were shipped as frozen whole blood, as isolated PBMCs, or as DNA extracted from either sample type. This TCR came from a man aged 50-60 years with COVID-19, enrolled during active disease. The sequencing sample was made of peripheral blood. The chain is encoded by TRBV6-5 joined to TRBJ1-1; there is no confident call for the D gene. DNA sequence: TGTGCCACCCGTATGGGCATGAACACTGAAGCTTTCTTT. It translates to CATRMGMNTEAFF.